This T cell receptor beta chain stems from a study of blood T cell repertoires in COVID-19. The CDR3 has 13 residues. The germline CDR1 and CDR2 sequences are SGHDT and YYEEEE. V was clipped by 5 bases and J by 8 bases, with 16 bases between them. This clone was seen more than once but under ten times. How the authors handled the data: Estimation of nucleated cell counts was performed using reference gene primer amplification. Data came from immunoSEQ multiplex PCR; TCRdb stores just in-frame clones and leaves some out. The DNA gave D and trimming, while V, J and clone size come from that table. In the table there are roughly 200,000 clones, approximately 88% of which are singletons.

The sample was peripheral blood. The chain recombines TRBV5-6 with TRBJ1-2; TRBD1 might be the D (6 bases). The clonotype was recovered from a man aged 40-49 years with acute or convalescent COVID-19. The CDR3 DNA is TGTGCCAGCAGGCTCCCACCAGGGGAAGGCTACACCTTC. Protein product: CASRLPPGEGYTF.